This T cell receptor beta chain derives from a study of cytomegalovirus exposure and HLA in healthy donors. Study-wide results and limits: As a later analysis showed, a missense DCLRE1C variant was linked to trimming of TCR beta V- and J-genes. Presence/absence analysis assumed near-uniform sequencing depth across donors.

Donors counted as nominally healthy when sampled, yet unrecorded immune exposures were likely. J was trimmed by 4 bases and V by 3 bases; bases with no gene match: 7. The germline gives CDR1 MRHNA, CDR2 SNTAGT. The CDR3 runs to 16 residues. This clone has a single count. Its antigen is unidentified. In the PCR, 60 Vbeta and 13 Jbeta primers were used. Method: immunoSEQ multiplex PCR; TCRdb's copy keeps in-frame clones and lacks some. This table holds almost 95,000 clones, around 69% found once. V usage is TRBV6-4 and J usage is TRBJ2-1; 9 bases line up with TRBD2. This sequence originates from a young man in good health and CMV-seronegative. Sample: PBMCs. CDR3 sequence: CASSEVAGVIYNEQFF. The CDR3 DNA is TGTGCCAGCAGTGAGGTAGCGGGAGTGATATACAATGAGCAGTTCTTC.